These 32 T cell receptor beta chains share one sample of origin, sequenced in a study of T cell repertoires in cytomegalovirus infection. TCRdb itself ran the reads through MiXCR, one entry per CDR3 protein. The table includes 250,000 or so distinct CDR3 sequences, approximately 13% detected once. Sequencing used PBMCs. The receptor source for this set is a human donor in good health (CMV status not recorded). Some clones in this sample may be carry-over from other donors' samples.

This clonotype was seen ten or more times. V is TRBV6-1 and J is TRBJ2-7, with 11 bases matching TRBD2. Germline V gives CDR1 MNHNS, CDR2 SASEGT. Germline trimming cut 3 bases from V and 3 bases from J; bases unmatched to any gene: 1. The CDR3 has 14 amino acids. This chain's CDR3 is CASSDSGRGYEQYF. The CDR3 DNA reads TGTGCCAGCAGTGATAGCGGGAGGGGCTACGAGCAGTACTTC.

This clonotype was counted between two and nine times. CDR3 sequence (DNA): TGTGCCAGCATCGACGGTCCGGGACAGGGCCCTTATGGCTACACCTTC. Amino acid sequence: CASIDGPGQGPYGYTF. The chain combines TRBV5-6 with TRBJ1-2, with 9 bases aligning to TRBD1. The ends lost 6 bases at V and 5 bases at J; junction bases unmatched: 14. The CDR3 sequence is 16 residues long. The V gene's germline CDR1 is SGHDT and CDR2 YYEEEE.

This rearrangement joins TRBV29-1 to TRBJ1-4; unclear D gene. The V and J ends lost 5 bases and 11 bases respectively, with 12 bases between them. The CDR3 length is 11 residues. Looked up from germline, CDR1 is SQVTM and CDR2 is ANQGSEA. The CDR3 DNA follows: TGCAGCGTTCATAGCCAAGGGAAACTGTTTTTT. Translated, it gives CSVHSQGKLFF.

This chain uses TRBV5-1 with TRBJ2-2; 13 nucleotides agree with TRBD2. From germline, CDR1 is SGHRS and CDR2 YFSETQ. Trimming cost V 4 bases and J 5 bases; bases outside gene matches: 11. This CDR3 spans 18 amino acids. The CDR3 DNA reads as TGCGCCAGCAGCACGGGACTAGCGGGAAGGATGACTACCGGGGAGCTGTTTTTT. Protein: CASSTGLAGRMTTGELFF.

This clonotype has ten or more counts. The chain links TRBV7-3 to TRBJ1-1; D not certain. Per the germline V gene, CDR1 is SGHTA and CDR2 is FQGTGA. V was shortened by 3 bases and J by 2 bases, with 10 bases between the two germline ends. This CDR3 contains 14 residues. CDR3 protein: CASSFERSNTEAFF. The CDR3 DNA sequence: TGTGCCAGCAGCTTTGAAAGATCTAACACTGAAGCTTTCTTT.

At least ten counts were recorded for this clonotype. The chain links TRBV7-2 to TRBJ1-4; D unresolved. V dropped 5 bases and J dropped 5 bases, with 12 bases sitting between them. The germline gives CDR1 SGHTA, CDR2 FQGNSA. CDR3 length: 14 residues. The CDR3 nucleotides read TGTGCCAGCAGCCCCGCCGGGGTGAATGAAAAACTGTTTTTT. Its protein product is CASSPAGVNEKLFF.

This clonotype was seen more than once but under ten times. The CDR3 nucleotides are TGTGCCAGCAGCCGACAGGGGCAGGGAAATGAGCAGTTCTTC. Residues: CASSRQGQGNEQFF. The V call is TRBV2, the J call TRBJ2-1; TRBD1 matches 8 bases. With V trimmed by 6 bases and J by 7 bases, 8 bases remained unmatched. Germline CDR1 reads SNHLY; CDR2 reads FYNNEI. This CDR3 spans 14 amino acids. The full variable domain, its missing parts supplied by reference TRBV2 and TRBJ2-1, is EPEVTQTPSHQVTQMGQEVILRCVPISNHLYFYWYRQILGQKVEFLVSFYNNEISEKSEIFDDQFSVERPDGSNFTLKIRSTKLEDSAMYFCASSRQGQGNEQFFGPGTRLTVL.

This clonotype showed up many times. The chain is built from TRBV7-2 and TRBJ1-3; D uncertain. The CDR3 is 14 amino acids. In germline, CDR1 is SGHTA, CDR2 FQGNSA. Trimming pared 1 base from V and 8 bases from J, leaving 12 bases between. The CDR3 reads CASSLGKGPDTIYF. The CDR3 DNA sequence: TGTGCCAGCAGCTTAGGCAAAGGGCCAGACACCATATATTTT.

This clonotype was detected ten times or more. CDR3 sequence: CAISESAGTGANVLTF. The CDR3 DNA sequence: TGTGCCATCAGTGAGTCAGCGGGAACTGGGGCCAACGTCCTGACTTTC. V and J are TRBV10-3 and TRBJ2-6, with 7 nucleotides matching TRBD2. The junction had 1 base not matched to a gene; V was cut back by 0 bases and J by 2 bases. The CDR3 totals 16 residues. CDR1 is ENHRY, CDR2 SYGVKD, per germline.

This clonotype was detected many times. This rearrangement joins TRBV28 to TRBJ1-1; 7 bases align to TRBD1. Germline V gene lookup returns CDR1 MDHEN and CDR2 SYDVKM. V shed 4 bases and J 3 bases; nucleotides not matched to a gene: 5. The CDR3 runs to 14 residues. The CDR3 DNA is TGTGCCAGCAGTTCACCGGGACAGTACACTGAAGCTTTCTTT. It codes for CASSSPGQYTEAFF.

In this sample, this clonotype turned up a few times. The CDR3 spells CASSQPGQDEKLFF. Here the CDR3 DNA reads TGCGCCAGCAGCCAACCGGGACAGGATGAAAAACTGTTTTTT. The chain is built from TRBV4-3 and TRBJ1-4, with TRBD1 matching over 8 bases. In germline, CDR1 is LGHNA, CDR2 YSLEER. This CDR3 comprises 14 residues. V lost 2 bases and J lost 6; bases outside the gene matches: 2.

The chain employs TRBV7-2 and TRBJ1-5; unclear D gene. V lost 5 bases to trimming and J lost 4 bases, with 6 bases between them. The germline CDR1 and CDR2 sequences are SGHTA and FQGNSA. CDR3 length: 12 amino acids. CDR3 DNA sequence: TGTGCCAGCAGCCCACAGAATCAGCCCCAGCATTTT. Protein: CASSPQNQPQHF.

The sample holds a few counts of this clonotype. The chain has TRBV6-5 and TRBJ2-7; D may correspond to TRBD1 or TRBD2 (5 bases each). V shed 4 bases and J shed 1 base, with 14 bases lying between them. The CDR3 covers 15 residues. Germline V gene lookup returns CDR1 MNHEY and CDR2 SVGAGI. The CDR3 coding sequence is TGTGCCAGCAGTTCTTGGACACGGGAATCCTACGAGCAGTACTTC. The encoded protein is CASSSWTRESYEQYF.

This clonotype was counted ten times or more. This chain connects TRBV7-8 to TRBJ2-1; D may be TRBD1 (6 bases). CDR1 and CDR2 (germline): SGHVS, FQNEAQ. This CDR3 spans 15 amino acids. V lost 5 bases and J 1 base, leaving 12 bases between the germline ends. In DNA, the CDR3 is TGTGCCAGCAGCCACGGACAGTCTTCCTACAATGAGCAGTTCTTC. Amino acid sequence: CASSHGQSSYNEQFF.

The CDR3 region has the DNA TGTGCCAGCAGCCGAGGGGGGGATAGTGGTACGCAGTATTTT. It yields the protein CASSRGGDSGTQYF. V is TRBV12-3 or TRBV12-4 and J is TRBJ2-3, with D possibly matching TRBD2 (7 bases). The CDR3 runs 14 residues. Trimming took off 6 bases at V and 8 bases at J, with 18 bases between the two ends.

This clonotype was observed at least ten times. The chain uses TRBV7-2 and TRBJ2-1, with unresolved D. V was pared by 5 bases and J by 6 bases, with 8 bases between. Germline V CDR1 and CDR2: SGHTA, FQGNSA. CDR3 length equals 12 residues. The CDR3 DNA sequence: TGTGCCAGCAGCGCCTTAGGCAATGAGCAGTTCTTC. This translates into CASSALGNEQFF.

This clonotype was seen many times. This chain links TRBV7-2 with TRBJ2-6, with D unresolved. Trimming removed 6 bases from V and 0 bases from J, with 12 bases in between. CDR1 is SGHTA and CDR2 is FQGNSA in the germline V gene. The CDR3 extends over 16 amino acids. CDR3 nucleotide sequence: TGTGCCAGCAGGTTCACGGCCCTCTCTGGGGCCAACGTCCTGACTTTC. Translating it yields CASRFTALSGANVLTF.

At least ten counts were recorded for this clonotype. The chain is built from TRBV11-1 and TRBJ2-2; no definite D call. V was shortened by 3 bases and J by 4 bases, with 6 bases between the two germline ends. Germline CDR1 reads SGHAT; CDR2 reads FQDESV (reference sequence). The CDR3 runs to 13 residues. The CDR3 spells CASSFRSTGELFF. CDR3 coding DNA: TGTGCCAGCAGCTTTCGTTCCACCGGGGAGCTGTTTTTT.

This clonotype appeared many times. This chain joins TRBV7-2 and TRBJ2-2; D gene uncertain. CDR1 and CDR2 (germline): SGHTA, FQGNSA. V was pared by 1 base and J by 4 bases, with 10 bases between. The CDR3 loop spans 15 amino acids. The CDR3 region has the DNA TGTGCCAGCAGCTTAGTAAGGAGTAGCACCGGGGAGCTGTTTTTT. Its protein is CASSLVRSSTGELFF.

This chain links TRBV20-1 with TRBJ2-7; D perhaps matches TRBD2 (5 bases). Looked up from germline, CDR1 is DFQATT and CDR2 is SNEGSKA (reference sequence). Trimming took 1 base from V and 2 from J, leaving 12 bases between them. The CDR3 runs to 14 residues. CDR3 in amino acids: CSARGGSEPYEQYF. CDR3 bases: TGCAGTGCTAGAGGGGGTAGCGAGCCCTACGAGCAGTACTTC.

The gene calls are TRBV4-3 and TRBJ2-7, with D maybe TRBD1 (6 bases). Between the trimmed V and J ends, which lost 3 bases and 6 bases, there was a span of 18 bases. The CDR3 length is 15 residues. Germline CDR1 is LGHNA and CDR2 is YSLEER. CDR3: CASSHQQGEWAEQYF. The CDR3 DNA reads as TGCGCCAGCAGCCACCAACAGGGTGAATGGGCCGAGCAGTACTTC.

Of note for this clonotype: A much larger clone sits a single nucleotide away, making a read error possible. The chain is built from TRBV6-2 or TRBV6-3 and TRBJ2-7; D is perhaps TRBD2 (6 bases). Germline V lookup: CDR1 MNHEY, CDR2 SVGEGT. The CDR3 runs 13 residues. Trimming stripped 6 bases from V and 3 bases from J, with 12 bases between. The CDR3 coding sequence is TGTGCCAGCAGGGCGGGGAACTTCTACGAGCAGTACTTC. Its translation is CASRAGNFYEQYF.

This clonotype was recorded many times. The chain uses TRBV6-2 or TRBV6-3 and TRBJ2-1; D is ambiguous. Germline V CDR1 and CDR2: MNHEY, SVGEGT. The V end was cut by 3 bases, the J end by 10 bases, with 10 bases between. The CDR3 is made up of 12 amino acids. CDR3 residues: CASSYPDLEQFF. The CDR3 bases are TGTGCCAGCAGTTATCCGGACCTAGAGCAGTTCTTC.

This clonotype was recorded a few times. CDR3 region: CASSIPGLNTEAFF. DNA for the CDR3: TGTGCCAGTAGTATCCCAGGGCTGAACACTGAAGCTTTCTTT. The chain carries TRBV19 and TRBJ1-1; D may be TRBD1 (5 bases). CDR3 length equals 14 residues. V gave up 3 bases and J gave up 0 bases, with 8 bases separating them. CDR1 and CDR2 from the germline V gene are LNHDA and SQIVND (reference sequence).

The sample holds many counts of this clonotype. V and J are TRBV7-8 and TRBJ2-7; 7 positions agree with TRBD1. The CDR3 is 16 residues long. CDR1 and CDR2 from the germline V gene are SGHVS and FQNEAQ. Trimming took 4 bases from V and 2 from J; bases not matched to a gene: 11. The CDR3 nucleotides are TGTGCCAGCAGCTCTACACAGGGGATGAGAACCTACGAGCAGTACTTC. It translates to CASSSTQGMRTYEQYF.

The chain joins TRBV27 to TRBJ2-7; D may correspond to TRBD1 or TRBD2 (5 bases each). With 3 bases removed from V and 5 bases from J, the gap between germline ends came to 23 bases. The CDR3 runs to 17 residues. CDR1 and CDR2 from the germline V gene are MNHEY and SMNVEV (reference sequence). The DNA of the CDR3 is TGTGCCAGCAGTTTCTTCTACGGGACGTATGATGGGGACGAGCAGTACTTC. Translated, it gives CASSFFYGTYDGDEQYF.

This clonotype was detected ten times or more. This chain connects TRBV7-2 to TRBJ2-7; 8 bases map to TRBD1. Germline values: CDR1 SGHTA, CDR2 FQGNSA. Trimming took 4 bases from V and 2 from J; bases not matched to a gene: 7. This CDR3 has 15 residues. CDR3: CASSSPDRVAYEQYF. CDR3 coding DNA: TGTGCCAGCAGCTCACCGGACAGGGTCGCCTACGAGCAGTACTTC.

The chain couples TRBV23-1 to TRBJ2-6; TRBD2 aligns across 8 bases. TRBV23-1 is an open reading frame, and its role is uncertain. CDR3 length: 16 amino acids. Trimming removed 7 bases from V and 3 bases from J; junction bases left unmatched: 8. The CDR3 reads CASTRGGADGANVLTF. CDR3 in DNA: TGCGCCAGCACCCGGGGGGGCGCGGATGGGGCCAACGTCCTGACTTTC.

There are a few counts of this clonotype. The chain carries TRBV5-1 and TRBJ1-1; D ambiguous. The CDR3 is 14 amino acids. Per germline, CDR1 SGHRS and CDR2 YFSETQ. Trimming shortened V by 3 bases and J by 1 base, and 10 bases separated the two germline ends. DNA for the CDR3: TGCGCCAGCAGCTCCTTCGGGCGGAACACTGAAGCTTTCTTT. Amino acid sequence: CASSSFGRNTEAFF.

This clonotype was seen only a few times. The genes are TRBV2 and TRBJ1-2; 9 bases map to TRBD1. Germline assignment: CDR1 SNHLY and CDR2 FYNNEI. The CDR3 has 17 residues. Losses at the gene ends were 4 bases for V and 0 bases for J; bases not matched to a gene: 9. The CDR3, as DNA: TGTGCCAGCAGTGGCGTTGGGACAGGGAACTCTAACTATGGCTACACCTTC. Amino acid sequence: CASSGVGTGNSNYGYTF.

Only a few counts were recorded for this clonotype. The chain uses TRBV10-3 and TRBJ1-4; D is ambiguous. The V and J ends lost 8 bases and 10 bases respectively, with 14 bases between them. The CDR3 spans 12 residues. CDR1 and CDR2 from the germline V gene are ENHRY and SYGVKD. The DNA for the CDR3 is TGTGCCATCGCGGGCCCAGCTGGAAAACTGTTTTTT. The encoded protein is CAIAGPAGKLFF.

There are many counts of this clonotype. V gene TRBV29-1 combines with J gene TRBJ2-3, with D perhaps matching TRBD2 (6 bases). The germline gives CDR1 SQVTM, CDR2 ANQGSEA. Trimming took 6 bases from V and 0 from J, leaving 13 bases between them. The CDR3 extends over 14 amino acids. This CDR3 is CSVPTAGSTDTQYF. The CDR3 region has the DNA TGCAGCGTCCCAACGGCGGGAAGCACAGATACGCAGTATTTT.